This TCR beta chain was obtained from a study of molecular identifiers for immune sequencing clone quantification. Study details: Replicate experiments divided RNA from roughly 21,000 or 96,000 naive CD8 cells into five parts and sequenced four.

From germline, CDR1 is SGHDN and CDR2 FVKESK. CDR3 length: 16 amino acids. V shed 4 bases, J shed 6 bases, and the junction held 5 bases outside the gene matches. General study findings and limits: Even with one million naive cells present, spiked Jurkat TCR RNA from one cell was reportedly detectable. Effector cells kept over 98% of their molecules in clones above 20 RNA copies, while naive cells kept under 1% there.

This clonotype occurred many times. Its antigen is as yet unknown. Libraries of bulk TCR were made by previously described methods (with listed TCR primers). One entry per CDR3 protein results from TCRdb running MiXCR on the PCR reads. The table lists about 640,000 distinct CDR3 sequences, 15% to 20% of them singletons, with 0.85% in the top ten. The source material was naive CD8+ T cells from blood, with Jurkat cell RNA spiked in. Sample subset: FACS-sorted CD8+CD4-CCR7+CD45RA+ naive T cells. The chain combines TRBV14 with TRBJ2-2, with 13 positions matching TRBD2. This TCR was recovered from a human donor in good health. Some libraries in this study had Jurkat cell RNA spiked in. The CDR3 DNA follows: TGTGCCAGCAGCCCACTAGCGGGAGGGCTGCCCGGGGAGCTGTTTTTT. It specifies CASSPLAGGLPGELFF.